The 11 T cell receptor beta chains below were found in one sample sequenced in a study of cytomegalovirus exposure and HLA in healthy donors. Researchers ran the PCR with 60 Vbeta and 13 Jbeta primers. Using immunoSEQ multiplex PCR, the repertoire was profiled, and TCRdb retains in-frame clones only, with some absent. The sample records under 110,000 clones, roughly four fifths being singletons. Material: PBMCs. The receptors originated from a man aged 50-60 years in good health and CMV-seronegative.

The V gene is TRBV9, the J gene TRBJ2-7; D possibly corresponds to TRBD1 (6 bases). Trimming took 6 bases from V and 2 from J, leaving 12 bases between them. CDR1 is SGDLS and CDR2 is YYNGEE in the germline V gene. The CDR3 covers 13 residues. In DNA form, the CDR3 reads TGTGCCAGCACGCCGGGACACACCTACGAGCAGTACTTC. The encoded protein is CASTPGHTYEQYF.

The V call is TRBV4-2, the J call TRBJ1-5; 7 bases agree with TRBD1. This CDR3 contains 15 residues. Germline CDR1 reads LGHNA; CDR2 reads YNFKEQ. The junction had 5 bases not matched to a gene; V was cut back by 6 bases and J by 0 bases. The chain's CDR3 is CASSLGGYSNQPQHF. The CDR3 region has the DNA TGTGCCAGCAGTCTAGGGGGCTATAGCAATCAGCCCCAGCATTTT.

V is TRBV9 and J is TRBJ1-1, with 10 bases lining up with TRBD1. This CDR3 is 14 amino acids long. The V gene's germline CDR1 is SGDLS and CDR2 YYNGEE. After removal of 2 bases from V and 5 bases from J, the junction contained 3 bases not matched to a gene. DNA for the CDR3: TGTGCCAGCAGCGTCCGGGACAGGGGAACTGAAGCTTTCTTT. It codes for CASSVRDRGTEAFF.

CDR3 DNA sequence: TGTGCCAGTAGTCCACCGGGACAGACCGAGCAGTACTTC. It is translated as CASSPPGQTEQYF. The chain joins TRBV19 to TRBJ2-7; TRBD1 agrees at 7 bases. This CDR3 region has 13 residues. CDR1 is LNHDA, CDR2 SQIVND, per germline (reference sequence). The junction had 7 bases not matched to a gene; V was cut back by 5 bases and J by 6 bases.

The genes are TRBV6-1 and TRBJ2-2, with 13 bases lining up with TRBD2. Losses at the gene ends were 9 bases for V and 9 bases for J; bases not matched to a gene: 7. CDR1 is MNHNS, CDR2 SASEGT, per germline. The CDR3 consists of 14 residues. The CDR3: CASLLAGGPRELFF. The CDR3 DNA sequence: TGTGCCAGTTTACTAGCGGGGGGGCCGCGGGAGCTGTTTTTT.

The gene calls are TRBV27 and TRBJ2-7; 8 bases are a match to TRBD2. Germline-derived CDR1 and CDR2 are MNHEY and SMNVEV (reference sequence). V gave up 4 bases and J gave up 5 bases; unmatched junction bases: 7. The CDR3 runs to 14 residues. CDR3 in DNA: TGTGCCAGCAGTTCGGGGACTAGGACCGACGAGCAGTACTTC. Protein: CASSSGTRTDEQYF.

There are a few counts of this clone. This rearrangement joins TRBV14 to TRBJ1-1; D ambiguous. The CDR3 spans 13 residues. Germline CDR1 and CDR2: SGHDN and FVKESK. V was pared by 0 bases and J by 4 bases, with 6 bases between. The CDR3 loop reads CASSQDHGTEAFF. The CDR3 DNA is TGTGCCAGCAGCCAAGATCACGGCACTGAAGCTTTCTTT. Complete variable domain (other parts from reference TRBV14 and TRBJ1-1): EAGVTQFPSHSVIEKGQTVTLRCDPISGHDNLYWYRRVMGKEIKFLLHFVKESKQDESGMPNNRFLAERTGGTYSTLKVQPAELEDSGVYFCASSQDHGTEAFFGQGTRLTVV.

CDR3 in amino acids: CASSPGTGGTGELFF. CDR3 sequence (DNA): TGTGCCAGCAGCCCCGGGACAGGGGGCACCGGGGAGCTGTTTTTT. The chain has TRBV7-6 and TRBJ2-2; 11 positions agree with TRBD1. The trim removed 5 bases at V and 4 bases at J, leaving 3 bases unmatched. In germline, CDR1 is SGHVS, CDR2 FNYEAQ. The CDR3 covers 15 residues.

The gene calls are TRBV7-3 and TRBJ1-1; D uncertain. CDR3 length equals 13 residues. Germline V lookup: CDR1 SGHTA, CDR2 FQGTGA. Trimming cost V 4 bases and J 0 bases, with 6 bases left between them. This chain's CDR3 is CASSYQMNTEAFF. The CDR3 nucleotides are TGTGCCAGCAGCTACCAGATGAACACTGAAGCTTTCTTT. Drawing the rest from reference TRBV7-3 and TRBJ1-1, the complete variable domain is GAGVSQTPSNKVTEKGKYVELRCDPISGHTALYWYRQSLGQGPEFLIYFQGTGAADDSGLPNDRFFAVRPEGSVSTLKIQRTERGDSAVYLCASSYQMNTEAFFGQGTRLTVV.

This clone was seen just once. The rearrangement joins TRBV7-9 to TRBJ1-1; 7 bases map to TRBD1. The CDR3 length is 14 residues. Germline V lookup: CDR1 SEHNR, CDR2 FQNEAQ (reference sequence). Trimming at V came to 5 bases and at J to 6 bases, leaving 9 bases not matched to a gene. CDR3: CASSPRQGIPEAFF. As DNA, the CDR3 is TGTGCCAGCAGCCCGAGACAGGGCATCCCTGAAGCTTTCTTT.

This chain connects TRBV5-8 to TRBJ2-7, with 11 positions matching TRBD2. Germline CDR1 reads SGHTS; CDR2 reads YDEGEE. Trimming removed 3 bases from V and 0 bases from J; junction bases left unmatched: 5. This CDR3 spans 16 amino acids. CDR3 in amino acids: CASSSWTSGLSYEQYF. The CDR3 nucleotides read TGTGCCAGCAGCTCCTGGACTAGCGGGCTCTCCTACGAGCAGTACTTC. Full variable domain (rest looked up from reference TRBV5-8 and TRBJ2-7): EAGVTQSPTHLIKTRGQQATLRCSPISGHTSVYWYQQALGLGLQFLLWYDEGEERNRGNFPPRFSGRQFPNYSSELNVNALELEDSALYLCASSSWTSGLSYEQYFGPGTRLTVT.